This TCR beta chain originates from a study of T cell responses to AZD1222 COVID-19 vaccine. Study context: Pooled samples include second doses given at about 4 or 12 weeks.

Study-wide findings and caveats: The donor group comprised mostly white British people and more females; the analysis possibly underestimated clonal diversity. A reported finding is that nearly half of spike-specific TCRs target unmutated variant regions. Increases in Spike-specific TCR breadth and depth were seen after two AZD1222 doses.

For this clone: Antigen specificity is unknown.

The CDR3 covers 15 residues. CDR1 MNHEY and CDR2 SMNVEV come from the germline V gene (reference sequence). V shed 2 bases and J shed 3 bases, with 14 bases lying between them. Only in-frame clones appear in the TCRdb table, and some are missing; sequencing was by immunoSEQ multiplex PCR. Among about 140,000 clones, roughly 90% were seen once, and the ten largest hold around 4.7%. The rearrangement links TRBV27 to TRBJ2-7; D is ambiguous. This sample comprised peripheral blood, obtained on day 0 of AZD1222 vaccination. The clonotype was recovered from an adult in good health. In nucleotides, the CDR3 is TGTGCCAGCAGTTTAGTCAATAACTTAGACTACGAGCAGTACTTC. This sequence encodes CASSLVNNLDYEQYF.